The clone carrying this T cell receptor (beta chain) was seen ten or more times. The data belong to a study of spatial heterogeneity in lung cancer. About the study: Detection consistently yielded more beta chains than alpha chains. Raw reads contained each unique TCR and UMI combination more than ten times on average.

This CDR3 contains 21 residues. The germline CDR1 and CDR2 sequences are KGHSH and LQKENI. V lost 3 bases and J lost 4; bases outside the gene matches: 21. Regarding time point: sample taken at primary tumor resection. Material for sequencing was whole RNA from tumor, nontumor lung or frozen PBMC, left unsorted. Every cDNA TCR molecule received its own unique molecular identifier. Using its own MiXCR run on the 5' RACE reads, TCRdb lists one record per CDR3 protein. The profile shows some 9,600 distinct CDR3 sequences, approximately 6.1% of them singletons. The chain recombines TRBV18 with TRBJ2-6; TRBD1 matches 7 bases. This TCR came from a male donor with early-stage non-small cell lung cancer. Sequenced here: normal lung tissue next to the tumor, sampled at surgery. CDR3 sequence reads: CASSPLRSGQVAQGGANVLTF. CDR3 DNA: TGTGCCAGCTCACCTTTGAGATCCGGACAGGTTGCCCAAGGAGGGGCCAACGTCCTGACTTTC.